The clone carrying this T cell receptor (beta chain) was recorded a few times. Its cognate antigen is unknown. Total RNA amounts of at least 6 micrograms were extracted per sample. The data originate from a study of blood T cells in healthy people across ages. Study-wide results and caveats: Among long-lived donors, naive CD4+ cells were more numerous and diversity higher than in aged donors.

Together with a sample-barcoded 5' primer, a J-beta primer mix was included in a second PCR lasting about 6 to 11 cycles. Each of the cDNA molecules was tagged by a template-switch adaptor with 12 random nucleotides. TCRdb redid the calling of the 5' RACE reads with MiXCR, one entry per CDR3 protein. The sample records about 2 million distinct CDR3 sequences, approximately 50% being singletons. The CDR3 contains 19 residues. The V gene lost 6 bases and the J gene lost 4 bases, with 28 bases spanning the gap. The receptor comes from a middle-aged woman in good health. The chain has TRBV23-1 and TRBJ2-4; D is possibly TRBD1 (6 bases). TRBV23-1 is treated as an ORF (open reading frame) with a function not yet certain. The sequenced sample consisted of blood. CDR3 DNA sequence: TGCGCCAGCAGATTCCCAAGATACAGGGTTATGGCAGGGAAAAACATTCAGTACTTC. It encodes CASRFPRYRVMAGKNIQYF.